The TCR beta chain described here comes from a study of OX40 agonist ivuxolimab in advanced cancers. Assay: immunoSEQ multiplex PCR; the TCRdb copy retains only in-frame clones and omits some. The sample yields about 68,000 clones, roughly nine tenths seen once. Germline CDR1 reads ENHRY; CDR2 reads SYGVKD. V dropped 2 bases and J dropped 9 bases, with 13 bases sitting between them. The CDR3 totals 13 residues. This receptor was identified in an adult with an advanced solid tumor such as melanoma, head and neck, liver or kidney cancer. Sample: CD4+ or CD8+ T cells sorted from blood, taken in a trial of the OX40 agonist ivuxolimab. The rearrangement joins TRBV10-3 to TRBJ1-2; D is uncertain. CDR3 protein: CAISEPGRVSYTF. CDR3 DNA: TGTGCCATCAGTGAGCCGGGGAGGGTTAGCTACACCTTC.